This entry lists 5 T cell receptor beta chains sequenced from one sample in a study of long-term antiretroviral therapy in people with HIV. The libraries were made with immunoSEQ v3.0 at survey level. Produced via immunoSEQ multiplex PCR; TCRdb's table is partial and in-frame only. The table lists 15,000 to 20,000 clones, almost 90% of them singletons. The sample here was unsorted PBMCs, taken more than 2.2 years before starting antiretroviral therapy. The receptors stem from a woman in her 30s with HIV.

The chain joins TRBV19 to TRBJ2-7; 8 positions agree with TRBD2. The CDR3 extends over 15 amino acids. Germline V lookup: CDR1 LNHDA, CDR2 SQIVND (reference sequence). With V trimmed by 5 bases and J by 0 bases, 6 bases remained unmatched. In DNA form, the CDR3 reads TGTGCCAGTAGTTTACAGCGGGGGAGCTCCTACGAGCAGTACTTC. This encodes CASSLQRGSSYEQYF. Complete variable domain (other parts from reference TRBV19 and TRBJ2-7): DGGITQSPKYLFRKEGQNVTLSCEQNLNHDAMYWYRQDPGQGLRLIYYSQIVNDFQKGDIAEGYSVSREKKESFPLTVTSAQKNPTAFYLCASSLQRGSSYEQYFGPGTRLTVT.

The chain is built from TRBV10-2 and TRBJ2-7; 7 nucleotides match TRBD1. CDR1 is WSHSY, CDR2 SAAADI, per germline. J was trimmed by 3 bases and V by 8 bases; bases with no gene match: 7. The CDR3 spans 13 residues. The DNA of the CDR3 is TGCGCCAGCGCTCGACAGGGAAACTACGAGCAGTACTTC. Protein product: CASARQGNYEQYF.

The rearrangement uses TRBV21-1 and TRBJ1-6; TRBD1 is the table's D call and was not checked against the DNA. TRBV21-1 is deemed a pseudogene. The CDR3 contains 16 residues. DNA for the CDR3: TGTGCCAGCAGCAAAAAGGACAGTACCTATAATTCACCCCTCCACTTT. Its protein product is CASSKKDSTYNSPLHF.

As DNA, the CDR3 is TGTGCCAGCAGTACACCGGACAGGGGCTTTAACGAGCAGTACTTC. Translated: CASSTPDRGFNEQYF. The rearrangement links TRBV6-5 to TRBJ2-7; 9 bases match TRBD1. CDR3 length: 15 amino acids. CDR1 and CDR2 from the germline V gene are MNHEY and SVGAGI. V was pared by 5 bases and J by 5 bases, with 10 bases of the junction left unmatched.

The V and J genes are TRBV7-2 and TRBJ1-6; D remains ambiguous. This CDR3 has 15 amino acids. The germline V gene encodes CDR1 SGHTA and CDR2 FQGNSA. Trimming stripped 1 base from V and 6 bases from J, with 10 bases between. CDR3 in amino acids: CASSLGNGGNSPLHF. CDR3 in DNA: TGTGCCAGCAGCTTAGGGAATGGAGGTAATTCACCCCTCCACTTT.